This is a list of T cell receptor beta chains from one sample in a study of blood T cell repertoires in COVID-19. Data came from immunoSEQ multiplex PCR; TCRdb stores just in-frame clones and leaves some out. The table shows a few hundred thousand clones, with 88% occurring only once. Sequences were obtained from PBMCs or T cells enriched from blood (not recorded which). The receptors here all came from a woman under 30 who had recovered from COVID-19. The conserved cysteine and the conserved F or W are not part of the CDR3 here.

v_call,j_call,cdr3_aa
TRBV2,TRBJ1-6,ASTVQGFNSPLH
TRBV7-9,TRBJ2-5,ASSTPGLAETQY
TRBV19,TRBJ2-3,AKDSPQPPSTDTQY
TRBV5-4,TRBJ1-1,ASSFGSREAF
TRBV24-1,TRBJ1-5,ATSDLVSFSQPQH
TRBV21-1,TRBJ1-2,ASSPDRGQNYGYT
TRBV11-3,TRBJ2-2,ASSLERTGITGELF
TRBV2,TRBJ2-3,ASSEDGLAGGRDTQY
TRBV27,TRBJ2-3,ASKRGGAPFTDTQY
TRBV5-3,TRBJ2-1,ARSATNSREGEEQF
TRBV7-2,TRBJ1-3,ASSLARGRQGRTSGNTIY
TRBV28,TRBJ1-5,ASRLNTENQPQH
TRBV9,TRBJ2-3,ASSVGPLTGDTSDTQY
TRBV5-1,TRBJ2-3,ASSLVTGSTDTQY
TRBV5-3,TRBJ1-5,ARRLPGTGGSRNQPQH
TRBV12-5,TRBJ2-5,ASGSPRQGEETQY
TRBV19,TRBJ1-1,ASSINRVRMNTEAF
TRBV6-5,TRBJ2-7,ASRIRGLGSYEQY
TRBV5-1,TRBJ2-1,ASSLGGTSGGYSSYNEQF
TRBV30,TRBJ1-6,AWSVSLSNSPLH